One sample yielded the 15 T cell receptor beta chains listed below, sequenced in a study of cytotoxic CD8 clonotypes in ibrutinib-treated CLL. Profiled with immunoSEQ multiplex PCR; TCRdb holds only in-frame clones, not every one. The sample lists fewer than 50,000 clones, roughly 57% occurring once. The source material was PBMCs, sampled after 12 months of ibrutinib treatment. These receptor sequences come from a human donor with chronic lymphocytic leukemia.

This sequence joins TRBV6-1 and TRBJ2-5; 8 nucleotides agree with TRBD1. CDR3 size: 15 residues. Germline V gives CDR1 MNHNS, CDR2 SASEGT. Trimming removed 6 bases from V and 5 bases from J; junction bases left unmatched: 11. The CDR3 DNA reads TGTGCCAGCAGCAGGTTCGACAGGGGCAGGGAGACCCAGTACTTC. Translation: CASSRFDRGRETQYF.

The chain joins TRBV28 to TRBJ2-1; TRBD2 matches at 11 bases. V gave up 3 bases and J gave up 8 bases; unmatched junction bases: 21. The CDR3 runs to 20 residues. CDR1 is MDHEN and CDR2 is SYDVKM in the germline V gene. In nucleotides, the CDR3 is TGTGCCAGCAGTTTGGGTCTAGCGGGAGGATCCCCCCATCTCCTTTATGAGCAGTTCTTC. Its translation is CASSLGLAGGSPHLLYEQFF.

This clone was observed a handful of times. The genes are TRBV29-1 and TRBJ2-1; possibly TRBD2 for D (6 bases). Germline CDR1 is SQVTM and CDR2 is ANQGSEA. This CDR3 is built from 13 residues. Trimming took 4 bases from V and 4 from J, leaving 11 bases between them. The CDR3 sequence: CSVAGTLYNEQFF. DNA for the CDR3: TGCAGCGTTGCCGGGACTCTTTACAATGAGCAGTTCTTC.

CDR3 nucleotide sequence: TGTGCCAGCCCTCTAGCGGGAGAAGGAGAGACCCAGTACTTC. This encodes CASPLAGEGETQYF. This chain links TRBV6-1 with TRBJ2-5; 10 positions agree with TRBD2. Germline V gene data show CDR1 as MNHNS and CDR2 as SASEGT. This CDR3 is built from 14 residues. V lost 8 bases, J lost 4 bases, and 7 bases stayed unmatched.

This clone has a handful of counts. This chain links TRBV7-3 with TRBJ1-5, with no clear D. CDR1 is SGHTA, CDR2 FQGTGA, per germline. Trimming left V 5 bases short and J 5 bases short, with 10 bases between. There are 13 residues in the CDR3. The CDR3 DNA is TGTGCCAGCAGCCCGCGGACTTATCAGCCCCAGCATTTT. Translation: CASSPRTYQPQHF. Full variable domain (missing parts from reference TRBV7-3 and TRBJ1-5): GAGVSQTPSNKVTEKGKYVELRCDPISGHTALYWYRQSLGQGPEFLIYFQGTGAADDSGLPNDRFFAVRPEGSVSTLKIQRTERGDSAVYLCASSPRTYQPQHFGDGTRLSIL.

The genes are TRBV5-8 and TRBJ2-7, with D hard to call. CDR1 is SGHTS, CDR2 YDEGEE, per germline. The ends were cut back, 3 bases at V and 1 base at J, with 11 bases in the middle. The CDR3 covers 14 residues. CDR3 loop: CASSSPTESYEQYF. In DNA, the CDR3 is TGTGCCAGCAGCTCCCCGACGGAGTCCTACGAGCAGTACTTC.

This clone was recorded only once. CDR3 bases: TGTGCCAGCAGTCCAGGACAGGGAGGTCCGTATGGCTACACCTTC. Protein product: CASSPGQGGPYGYTF. The chain is built from TRBV28 and TRBJ1-2; TRBD1 agrees at 8 bases. Germline V gene sequence: CDR1 MDHEN, CDR2 SYDVKM. The CDR3 contains 15 residues. V lost 5 bases to trimming and J lost 5 bases; unmatched junction nucleotides: 10.

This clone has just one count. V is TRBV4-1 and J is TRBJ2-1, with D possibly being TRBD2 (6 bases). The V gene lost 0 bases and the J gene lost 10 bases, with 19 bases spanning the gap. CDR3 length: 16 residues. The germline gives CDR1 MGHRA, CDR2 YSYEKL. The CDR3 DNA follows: TGCGCCAGCAGCCAAGATGGGTTTGGGCGGGATAACGAGCAGTTCTTC. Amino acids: CASSQDGFGRDNEQFF.

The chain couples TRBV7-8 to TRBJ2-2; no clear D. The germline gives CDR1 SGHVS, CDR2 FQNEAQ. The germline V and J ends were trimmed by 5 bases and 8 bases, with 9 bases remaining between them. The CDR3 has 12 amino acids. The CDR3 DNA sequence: TGTGCCAGCAGCCGCAACGGGGGGGAGCTGTTTTTT. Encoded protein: CASSRNGGELFF.

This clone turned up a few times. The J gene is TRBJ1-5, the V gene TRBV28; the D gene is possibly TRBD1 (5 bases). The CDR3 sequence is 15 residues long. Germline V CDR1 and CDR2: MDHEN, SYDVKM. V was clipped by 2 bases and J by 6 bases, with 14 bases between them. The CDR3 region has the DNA TGTGCCAGCAGTTTAGGGGCCAGGGTAAGTCAGCCCCAGCATTTT. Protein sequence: CASSLGARVSQPQHF.

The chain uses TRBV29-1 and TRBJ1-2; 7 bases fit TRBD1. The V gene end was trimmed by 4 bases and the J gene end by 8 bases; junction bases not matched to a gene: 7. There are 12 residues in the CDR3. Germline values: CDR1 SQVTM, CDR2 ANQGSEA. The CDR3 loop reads CSVGQGEGGYTF. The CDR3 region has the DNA TGCAGCGTTGGGCAGGGGGAAGGGGGCTACACCTTC.

CDR3 in amino acids: CASSSGTSGRNIQYF. The CDR3, as DNA: TGTGCCAGCAGCTCCGGGACTAGCGGGAGGAACATTCAGTACTTC. This sequence joins TRBV7-6 and TRBJ2-4, with 15 bases aligning to TRBD2. The CDR3 totals 15 residues. V gave up 4 bases and J gave up 7 bases; unmatched junction bases: 2. The V gene's germline CDR1 is SGHVS and CDR2 FNYEAQ.

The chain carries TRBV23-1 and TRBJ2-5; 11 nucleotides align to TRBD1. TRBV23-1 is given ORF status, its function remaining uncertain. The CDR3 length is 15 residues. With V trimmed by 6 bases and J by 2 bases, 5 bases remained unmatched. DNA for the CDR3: TGCGCCAGCAGCCGGGGACAGGGGGAACAAGAGACCCAGTACTTC. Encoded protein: CASSRGQGEQETQYF.

CDR3 in amino acids: CASTEGTLSNQPQHF. CDR3 sequence (DNA): TGTGCCAGCACTGAAGGGACACTTAGCAATCAGCCCCAGCATTTT. The chain carries TRBV28 and TRBJ1-5; tentative D call: TRBD1 (6 bases). The germline V gene encodes CDR1 MDHEN and CDR2 SYDVKM. The CDR3 runs to 15 residues. V gave up 7 bases and J gave up 0 bases, with 13 bases separating them.

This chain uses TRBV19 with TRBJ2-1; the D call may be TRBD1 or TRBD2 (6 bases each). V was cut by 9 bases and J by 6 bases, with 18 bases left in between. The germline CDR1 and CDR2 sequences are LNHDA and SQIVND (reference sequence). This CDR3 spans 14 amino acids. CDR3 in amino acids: CASRGRGVINEQFF. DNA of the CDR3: TGTGCCAGCCGTGGAAGGGGGGTTATCAATGAGCAGTTCTTC. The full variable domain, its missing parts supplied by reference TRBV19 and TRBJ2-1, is DGGITQSPKYLFRKEGQNVTLSCEQNLNHDAMYWYRQDPGQGLRLIYYSQIVNDFQKGDIAEGYSVSREKKESFPLTVTSAQKNPTAFYLCASRGRGVINEQFFGPGTRLTVL.